These 16 T cell receptor beta chains originate from one sample sequenced in a study of blood T cell repertoires in COVID-19. TCRdb keeps only in-frame clones here, not all; method: immunoSEQ multiplex PCR. This repertoire shows a few hundred thousand clones, 89% found once; its top ten account for around 1.3%. The sample taken for sequencing was peripheral blood. Source of these receptors: a man between 40 and 49 years old with acute or convalescent COVID-19.

The chain combines TRBV6-2 or TRBV6-3 with TRBJ2-7; a weak D match, TRBD1 (5 bases). Germline V CDR1 and CDR2: MNHEY, SVGEGT. The germline V and J ends were trimmed by 0 bases and 5 bases, with 14 bases remaining between them. This CDR3 is 15 amino acids long. The CDR3 region is CASSYSTTIGDEQYF. As DNA, the CDR3 is TGTGCCAGCAGTTACTCGACAACGATAGGGGACGAGCAGTACTTC.

The rearrangement joins TRBV11-2 to TRBJ2-1; 14 bases are shared with TRBD2. The CDR3 loop spans 15 amino acids. Germline-derived CDR1 and CDR2 are SGHAT and FQNNGV. V was pared by 5 bases and J by 8 bases, with 5 bases of the junction left unmatched. CDR3 nucleotide sequence: TGTGCCAGCAGCAGAACGGGACTAGCGGGAGATGAGCAGTTCTTC. This codes for CASSRTGLAGDEQFF.

As regards this clone: Other DNA sequences of this sample code for an identical CDR3. The rearrangement uses TRBV15 and TRBJ2-7, with TRBD1 identical over 8 bases. V gave up 0 bases and J gave up 4 bases; unmatched junction bases: 2. This CDR3 has 14 amino acids. CDR1 and CDR2 (germline): LNHNV, YYDKDF (reference sequence). The CDR3 DNA reads as TGTGCCACCAGCAGAGACAGGGGGCTTTACGAGCAGTACTTC. This gives the protein CATSRDRGLYEQYF.

The rearrangement links TRBV3-1 (or the pseudogene TRBV3-2) to TRBJ1-2, with 7 bases identical to TRBD1. The ends lost 0 bases at V and 4 bases at J; junction bases unmatched: 17. This CDR3 comprises 19 residues. CDR1 is LGHDT and CDR2 is YNNKEL in the germline V gene (reference sequence). CDR3 sequence reads: CASSQEAAKTGTVIYGYTF. The CDR3 DNA reads as TGTGCCAGCAGCCAAGAAGCCGCTAAGACCGGGACAGTTATCTATGGCTACACCTTC.

The chain recombines TRBV11-3 with TRBJ2-1; perhaps TRBD1 as D (6 bases). This CDR3 comprises 14 residues. V shed 1 base and J shed 8 bases, with 12 bases lying between them. Germline V CDR1 and CDR2: SGHNT, YENEEA. CDR3 protein: CASSLVGGRDEQFF. The CDR3 DNA sequence: TGTGCCAGCAGCTTAGTAGGGGGACGGGATGAGCAGTTCTTC.

The J gene is TRBJ2-7, the V gene TRBV7-8; a possible D gene is TRBD1 (6 bases). From germline, CDR1 is SGHVS and CDR2 FQNEAQ. This CDR3 comprises 14 residues. Trimming left V 5 bases short and J 6 bases short, with 17 bases between. The CDR3 region has the DNA TGTGCCAGCAGCCTACAGGGTTTAATTGGCGAGCAGTACTTC. Its translation: CASSLQGLIGEQYF.

This chain joins TRBV28 and TRBJ2-7; a weak D match, TRBD2 (6 bases). The CDR3 contains 13 residues. Germline-derived CDR1 and CDR2 are MDHEN and SYDVKM. V was shortened by 4 bases and J by 2 bases, with 9 bases between the two germline ends. The CDR3 sequence is CASSWGVPYEQYF. In DNA form, the CDR3 reads TGTGCCAGCAGTTGGGGGGTTCCCTACGAGCAGTACTTC.

The chain joins TRBV5-6 to TRBJ2-3, with TRBD2 matching 10 bases. V shed 6 bases and J 5 bases; nucleotides not matched to a gene: 9. Germline CDR1 is SGHDT and CDR2 is YYEEEE. There are 15 residues in the CDR3. CDR3 protein: CASISAGGPKDTQYF. The CDR3 DNA is TGTGCCAGCATCTCAGCGGGGGGGCCGAAAGATACGCAGTATTTT.

This chain links TRBV19 with TRBJ2-7; 8 nucleotides align to TRBD2. The germline CDR1 and CDR2 sequences are LNHDA and SQIVND (reference sequence). V lost 5 bases, J lost 3 bases, and 9 bases stayed unmatched. CDR3 length equals 15 residues. The CDR3 is CASSPGVAGIYEQYF. In DNA form, the CDR3 reads TGTGCCAGTAGTCCCGGGGTAGCGGGAATCTACGAGCAGTACTTC.

This chain connects TRBV28 to TRBJ2-5; D remains ambiguous. The V gene lost 2 bases and the J gene lost 4 bases, with 8 bases spanning the gap. Germline CDR1 MDHEN, CDR2 SYDVKM. The CDR3 extends over 13 amino acids. CDR3 coding DNA: TGTGCCAGCAGTTTAGCTCAGATAGAGACCCAGTACTTC. Translated, it gives CASSLAQIETQYF.

The gene calls are TRBV7-3 and TRBJ2-7, with 9 bases identical to TRBD2. CDR1 is SGHTA and CDR2 is FQGTGA in the germline V gene. The CDR3 consists of 13 residues. V trimming: 8 bases; J trimming: 7 bases; junction bases outside the gene matches: 9. In nucleotides, the CDR3 is TGTGCCAGCTCAGCGGGGGGCCAAATGGAGCAGTACTTC. Protein product: CASSAGGQMEQYF.

This chain links TRBV10-1 with TRBJ2-3; D not certain. Germline V lookup: CDR1 WNHNN, CDR2 SYGVQD (reference sequence). CDR3 size: 14 residues. Deletions cut 0 bases from V and 6 bases from J, with 10 bases between. The CDR3 DNA follows: TGCGCCAGCAGTGAGTCCTCTTTTATGGATACGCAGTATTTT. The encoded protein is CASSESSFMDTQYF.

The chain is built from TRBV12-5 and TRBJ2-3; TRBD2 aligns across 15 bases. V shed 5 bases, J shed 3 bases, and the junction held 6 bases outside the gene matches. Germline V CDR1 and CDR2: LGHNT, FRNRAP. The CDR3 runs 17 residues. For the CDR3, the DNA is TGTGCTAGTGGTCAAGGGACTAGCGGGGGGATAACAGATACGCAGTATTTT. It specifies CASGQGTSGGITDTQYF.

A remark on this clone: This sample includes further DNA sequences coding for the same CDR3. The chain combines TRBV3-1 (or the pseudogene TRBV3-2) with TRBJ1-3; no definite D call. Per germline, CDR1 LGHDT and CDR2 YNNKEL (reference sequence). Deletions cut 4 bases from V and 1 base from J, with 5 bases between. CDR3 length equals 13 residues. The CDR3 sequence: CASSPLSGNTIYF. The CDR3 DNA reads TGTGCCAGCAGCCCACTATCTGGAAACACCATATATTTT.

The gene calls are TRBV4-1 and TRBJ1-5, with 7 positions matching TRBD1. Trimming cost V 0 bases and J 7 bases; bases outside gene matches: 0. The CDR3 runs 13 residues. CDR1 is MGHRA, CDR2 YSYEKL, per germline. The DNA for the CDR3 is TGCGCCAGCAGCCAAGACAGGGGGCAGCCCCAGCATTTT. Its protein is CASSQDRGQPQHF.

This clone was observed a single time. A junction end diverges from the germline sequence, so it may reflect a read error. In DNA form, the CDR3 reads TGTGCCAGCAGCGAAGGGAGGGTTTCGAACGAGCAGTACTTC. It is translated as CASSEGRVSNEQYF. This sequence joins TRBV2 and TRBJ2-7, with 7 bases that match TRBD2. This CDR3 contains 14 residues. Germline CDR1 SNHLY, CDR2 FYNNEI.